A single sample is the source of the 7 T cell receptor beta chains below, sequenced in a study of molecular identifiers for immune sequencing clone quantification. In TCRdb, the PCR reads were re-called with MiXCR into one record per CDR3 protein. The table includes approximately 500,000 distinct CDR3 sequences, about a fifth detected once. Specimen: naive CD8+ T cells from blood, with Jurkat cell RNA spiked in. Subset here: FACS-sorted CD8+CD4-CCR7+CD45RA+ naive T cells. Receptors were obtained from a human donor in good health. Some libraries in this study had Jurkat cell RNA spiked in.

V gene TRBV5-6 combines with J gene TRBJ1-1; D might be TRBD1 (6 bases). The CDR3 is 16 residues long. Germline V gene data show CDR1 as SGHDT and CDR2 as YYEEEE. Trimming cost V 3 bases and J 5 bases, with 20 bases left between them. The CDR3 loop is CASSWTPSGGRTEAFF. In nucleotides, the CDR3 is TGTGCCAGCAGCTGGACCCCCTCGGGGGGCCGAACTGAAGCTTTCTTT.

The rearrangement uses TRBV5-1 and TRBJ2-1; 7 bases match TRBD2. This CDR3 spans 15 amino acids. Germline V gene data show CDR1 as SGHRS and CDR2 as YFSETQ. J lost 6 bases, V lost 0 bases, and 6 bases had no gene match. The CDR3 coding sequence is TGCGCCAGCAGCTTGGAACTAGCGTTGGGCAATGAGCAGTTCTTC. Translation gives CASSLELALGNEQFF. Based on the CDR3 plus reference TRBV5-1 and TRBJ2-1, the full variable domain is KAGVTQTPRYLIKTRGQQVTLSCSPISGHRSVSWYQQTPGQGLQFLFEYFSETQRNKGNFPGRFSGRQFSNSRSEMNVSTLELGDSALYLCASSLELALGNEQFFGPGTRLTVL.

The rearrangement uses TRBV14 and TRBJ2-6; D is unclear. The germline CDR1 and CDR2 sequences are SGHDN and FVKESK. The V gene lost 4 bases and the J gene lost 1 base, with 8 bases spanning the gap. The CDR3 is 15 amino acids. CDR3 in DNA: TGTGCCAGCAGCCCCCGGTTGTCTGGGGCCAACGTCCTGACTTTC. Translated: CASSPRLSGANVLTF.

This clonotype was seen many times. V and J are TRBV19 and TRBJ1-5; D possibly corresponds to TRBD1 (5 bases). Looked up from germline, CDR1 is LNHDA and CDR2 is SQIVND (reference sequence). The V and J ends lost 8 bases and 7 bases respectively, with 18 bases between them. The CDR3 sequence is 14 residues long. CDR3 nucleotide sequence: TGTGCCAGTGGAACTAGTCGGGGGTACCAGCCCCAGCATTTT. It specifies CASGTSRGYQPQHF.

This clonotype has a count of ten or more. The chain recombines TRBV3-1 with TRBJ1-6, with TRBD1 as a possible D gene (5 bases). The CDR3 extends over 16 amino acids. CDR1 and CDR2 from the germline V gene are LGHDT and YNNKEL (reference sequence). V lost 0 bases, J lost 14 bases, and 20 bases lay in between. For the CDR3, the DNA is TGTGCCAGCAGCCAAGATCGATCCGGGACCTTTATCGCCCTCCACTTT. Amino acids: CASSQDRSGTFIALHF.

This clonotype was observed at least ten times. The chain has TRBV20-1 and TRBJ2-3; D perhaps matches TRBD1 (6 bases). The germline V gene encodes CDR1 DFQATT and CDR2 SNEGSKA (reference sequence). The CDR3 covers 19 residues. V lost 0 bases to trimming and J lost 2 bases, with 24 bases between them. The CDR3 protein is CSARDPRGTDLRYTDTQYF. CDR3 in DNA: TGCAGTGCTAGAGACCCAAGGGGGACCGACCTTAGGTACACAGATACGCAGTATTTT.

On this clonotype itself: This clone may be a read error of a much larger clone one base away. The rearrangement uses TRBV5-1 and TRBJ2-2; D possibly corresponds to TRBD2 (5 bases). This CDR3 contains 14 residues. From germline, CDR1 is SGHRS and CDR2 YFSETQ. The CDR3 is CTSSAYLATGELFF. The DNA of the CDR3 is TGCACCAGCAGCGCGTACCTAGCCACCGGGGAGCTGTTTTTT.